This TCR beta chain was sequenced in a study of blood T cell repertoires in COVID-19. Looking at the study overall: The samples span acute and convalescent COVID-19 from the United States, Italy and Spain. The analysed material was cDNA or gDNA that came from T cells, B-cell-depleted T cells, or PBMCs.

In the original workflow: Amplification of reference gene primers provided the estimated nucleated cell counts. Generated by immunoSEQ multiplex PCR, the TCRdb table keeps only in-frame clones and is missing some. Clone size and V and J calls were adopted from that table, with D and trimming inferred from the DNA. The data show 55,000 to 80,000 clones, with roughly nine tenths seen just once and around 2.5% held by the top ten. This CDR3 has 17 amino acids. Germline CDR1 and CDR2: SGHAT and FQNNGV. With 2 bases clipped from V and 5 bases from J, the junction kept 13 bases outside the gene matches. The J gene is TRBJ1-1, the V gene TRBV11-2; 8 positions match TRBD1. This TCR derives from a man in his fifties with acute or convalescent COVID-19. Sequencing was done on a sample of peripheral blood. CDR3 sequence reads: CASSLSGRGPSETEAFF. The DNA of the CDR3 is TGTGCCAGCAGCTTAAGTGGCAGGGGGCCCTCGGAGACTGAAGCTTTCTTT.